Sequencing of this TCR beta chain was carried out in a study of cytomegalovirus exposure and HLA in healthy donors. Some clones are missing from TCRdb's copy, which holds only in-frame ones; the method was immunoSEQ multiplex PCR. This repertoire shows roughly 200,000 clones, roughly 80% found once; its top ten account for roughly 2.8%. This CDR3 is built from 14 residues. Per germline, CDR1 SNHLY and CDR2 FYNNEI. The V end was cut by 6 bases, the J end by 5 bases, with 17 bases between. The V and J genes are TRBV2 and TRBJ2-7; the D gene is possibly TRBD1 (6 bases). The sequencing sample was made of PBMCs. This receptor was taken from a woman between 18 and 29 years old in good health and CMV-seropositive. CDR3 DNA: TGTGCCAGCAGCTTCACACAGGGTCTTAACGAGCAGTACTTC. This sequence encodes CASSFTQGLNEQYF.